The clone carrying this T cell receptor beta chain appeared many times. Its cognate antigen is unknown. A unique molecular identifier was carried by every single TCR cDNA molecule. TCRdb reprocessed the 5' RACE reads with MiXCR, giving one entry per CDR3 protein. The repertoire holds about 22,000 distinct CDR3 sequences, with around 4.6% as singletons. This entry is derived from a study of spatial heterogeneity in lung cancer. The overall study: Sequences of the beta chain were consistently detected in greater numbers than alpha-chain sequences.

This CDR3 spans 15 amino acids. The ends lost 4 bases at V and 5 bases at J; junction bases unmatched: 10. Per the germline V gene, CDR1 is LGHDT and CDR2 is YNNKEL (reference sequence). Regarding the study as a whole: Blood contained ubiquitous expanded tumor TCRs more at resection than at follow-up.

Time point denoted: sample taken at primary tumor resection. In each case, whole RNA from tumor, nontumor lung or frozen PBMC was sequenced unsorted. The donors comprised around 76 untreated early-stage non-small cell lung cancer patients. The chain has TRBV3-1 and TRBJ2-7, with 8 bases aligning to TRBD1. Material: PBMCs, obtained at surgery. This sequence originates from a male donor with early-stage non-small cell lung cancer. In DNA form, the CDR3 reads TGTGCCAGCAGCCTATCAGGGGGCGCTTCCCACGAGCAGTACTTC. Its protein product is CASSLSGGASHEQYF.